The entry below describes one T cell receptor beta chain. The CDR3 consists of 15 residues. Germline V CDR1 and CDR2: SGHRS, YFSETQ. Trimming left V 1 base short and J 3 bases short, with 11 bases between. This sample was taken from a study of blood T cell repertoires in COVID-19. Sequencing used immunoSEQ multiplex PCR; TCRdb keeps in-frame clones, though not all of them. The sample lists some 170,000 clones, roughly 76% seen once, with about 11% in the top ten. This clonotype was obtained from a woman aged 40 to 50 with COVID-19, enrolled during active disease. The sample comprised peripheral blood. V and J are TRBV5-1 and TRBJ2-4, with TRBD2 as a possible D gene (5 bases). CDR3 residues: CASSLWELGKNIQYF. The CDR3 DNA follows: TGCGCCAGCAGCTTGTGGGAGTTGGGCAAAAACATTCAGTACTTC.